This T cell receptor beta chain was documented in a study of cytomegalovirus exposure and HLA in healthy donors. Overall study results and limits: Among TCR sequences, most were rare, though some public TCRs appeared in many donors. The study listed under 200 cytomegalovirus-associated TCR beta chains.

Clones were sequenced by immunoSEQ multiplex PCR, and TCRdb holds only the in-frame ones, with some missing. The table includes over 200,000 clones, around 87% detected once. The trim removed 5 bases at V and 5 bases at J, leaving 6 bases unmatched. The CDR3 spans 15 residues. Looked up from germline, CDR1 is SGHTA and CDR2 is FQGNSA. This clone was counted once. The antigen is undetermined. The clonotype originates from a woman younger than 30 in good health and CMV-seropositive. This chain uses TRBV7-2 with TRBJ2-1; 10 nucleotides match TRBD2. The sample consisted of PBMCs. In DNA form, the CDR3 reads TGTGCCAGCAGCCCAAGACTAGCGGGTGACAATGAGCAGTTCTTC. It yields the protein CASSPRLAGDNEQFF.